This T cell receptor (beta chain) derives from a study of blood T cell repertoires in COVID-19. Study details: COVID-19 samples, acute and convalescent, were from the United States, Italy and Spain. PBMCs, B-cell-depleted T cells, or T cells were the source of the cDNA or gDNA that made up the material.

The table came from immunoSEQ multiplex PCR; TCRdb's copy has only in-frame clones and leaves some out. The sample has nearly 250,000 clones, almost 85% seen once. The germline CDR1 and CDR2 sequences are SGDLS and YYNGEE. V gave up 2 bases and J gave up 3 bases, with 5 bases separating them. The length of the CDR3 is 13 residues. Participant ages covered roughly 18 to 89 years across 25 or so US areas. The specimen sequenced was PBMCs or T cells enriched from blood (not recorded which). The receptor comes from a woman between 45 and 65 years old with acute COVID-19. V usage is TRBV9 and J usage is TRBJ2-2; D call uncertain. The CDR3 coding sequence is TGTGCCAGCAGCGTCCGGGACACCGGGGAGCTGTTTTTT. Protein sequence: CASSVRDTGELFF.